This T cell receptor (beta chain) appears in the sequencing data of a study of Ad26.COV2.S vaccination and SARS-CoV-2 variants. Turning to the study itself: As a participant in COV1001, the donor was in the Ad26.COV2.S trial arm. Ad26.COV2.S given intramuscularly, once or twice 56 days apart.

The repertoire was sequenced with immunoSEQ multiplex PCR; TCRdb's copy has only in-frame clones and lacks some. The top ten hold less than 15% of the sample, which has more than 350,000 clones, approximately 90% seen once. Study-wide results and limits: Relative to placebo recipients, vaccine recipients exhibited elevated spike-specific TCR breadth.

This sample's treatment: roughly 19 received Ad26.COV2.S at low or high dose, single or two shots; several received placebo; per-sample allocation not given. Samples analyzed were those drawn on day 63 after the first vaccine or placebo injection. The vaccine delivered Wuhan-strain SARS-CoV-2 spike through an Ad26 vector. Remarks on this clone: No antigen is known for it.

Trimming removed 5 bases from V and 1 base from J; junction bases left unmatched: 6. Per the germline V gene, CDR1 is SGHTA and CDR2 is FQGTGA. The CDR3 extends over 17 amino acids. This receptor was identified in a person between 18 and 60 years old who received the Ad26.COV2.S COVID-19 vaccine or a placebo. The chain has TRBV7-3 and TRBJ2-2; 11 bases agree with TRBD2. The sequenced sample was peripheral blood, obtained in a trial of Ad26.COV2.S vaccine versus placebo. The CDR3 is CASSPRTSGWNTGELFF. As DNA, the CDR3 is TGTGCCAGCAGCCCTCGGACTAGCGGGTGGAACACCGGGGAGCTGTTTTTT. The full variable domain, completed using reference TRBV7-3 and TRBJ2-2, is GAGVSQTPSNKVTEKGKYVELRCDPISGHTALYWYRQSLGQGPEFLIYFQGTGAADDSGLPNDRFFAVRPEGSVSTLKIQRTERGDSAVYLCASSPRTSGWNTGELFFGEGSRLTVL.